This T cell receptor beta chain was documented in a study of T cell changes during pregnancy in multiple sclerosis. Profiled with immunoSEQ multiplex PCR; TCRdb holds only in-frame clones, not every one. The table has roughly 54,000 clones, approximately 92% seen once. This TCR came from a female donor with multiple sclerosis, enrolled in a pregnancy study. The material was CD4+ T cells from peripheral blood mononuclear cells, obtained after pregnancy.

CDR3 coding DNA: TGCGCCAGCAGCCGATCACTAGCGGGGGGGGCTTTATACGAGCAGTACTTC. Translated: CASSRSLAGGALYEQYF. This rearrangement joins TRBV4-3 to TRBJ2-7; 13 bases line up with TRBD2. V dropped 4 bases and J dropped 4; count of bases not matched to a gene: 10. Germline CDR1 is LGHNA and CDR2 is YSLEER. The CDR3 consists of 17 residues.